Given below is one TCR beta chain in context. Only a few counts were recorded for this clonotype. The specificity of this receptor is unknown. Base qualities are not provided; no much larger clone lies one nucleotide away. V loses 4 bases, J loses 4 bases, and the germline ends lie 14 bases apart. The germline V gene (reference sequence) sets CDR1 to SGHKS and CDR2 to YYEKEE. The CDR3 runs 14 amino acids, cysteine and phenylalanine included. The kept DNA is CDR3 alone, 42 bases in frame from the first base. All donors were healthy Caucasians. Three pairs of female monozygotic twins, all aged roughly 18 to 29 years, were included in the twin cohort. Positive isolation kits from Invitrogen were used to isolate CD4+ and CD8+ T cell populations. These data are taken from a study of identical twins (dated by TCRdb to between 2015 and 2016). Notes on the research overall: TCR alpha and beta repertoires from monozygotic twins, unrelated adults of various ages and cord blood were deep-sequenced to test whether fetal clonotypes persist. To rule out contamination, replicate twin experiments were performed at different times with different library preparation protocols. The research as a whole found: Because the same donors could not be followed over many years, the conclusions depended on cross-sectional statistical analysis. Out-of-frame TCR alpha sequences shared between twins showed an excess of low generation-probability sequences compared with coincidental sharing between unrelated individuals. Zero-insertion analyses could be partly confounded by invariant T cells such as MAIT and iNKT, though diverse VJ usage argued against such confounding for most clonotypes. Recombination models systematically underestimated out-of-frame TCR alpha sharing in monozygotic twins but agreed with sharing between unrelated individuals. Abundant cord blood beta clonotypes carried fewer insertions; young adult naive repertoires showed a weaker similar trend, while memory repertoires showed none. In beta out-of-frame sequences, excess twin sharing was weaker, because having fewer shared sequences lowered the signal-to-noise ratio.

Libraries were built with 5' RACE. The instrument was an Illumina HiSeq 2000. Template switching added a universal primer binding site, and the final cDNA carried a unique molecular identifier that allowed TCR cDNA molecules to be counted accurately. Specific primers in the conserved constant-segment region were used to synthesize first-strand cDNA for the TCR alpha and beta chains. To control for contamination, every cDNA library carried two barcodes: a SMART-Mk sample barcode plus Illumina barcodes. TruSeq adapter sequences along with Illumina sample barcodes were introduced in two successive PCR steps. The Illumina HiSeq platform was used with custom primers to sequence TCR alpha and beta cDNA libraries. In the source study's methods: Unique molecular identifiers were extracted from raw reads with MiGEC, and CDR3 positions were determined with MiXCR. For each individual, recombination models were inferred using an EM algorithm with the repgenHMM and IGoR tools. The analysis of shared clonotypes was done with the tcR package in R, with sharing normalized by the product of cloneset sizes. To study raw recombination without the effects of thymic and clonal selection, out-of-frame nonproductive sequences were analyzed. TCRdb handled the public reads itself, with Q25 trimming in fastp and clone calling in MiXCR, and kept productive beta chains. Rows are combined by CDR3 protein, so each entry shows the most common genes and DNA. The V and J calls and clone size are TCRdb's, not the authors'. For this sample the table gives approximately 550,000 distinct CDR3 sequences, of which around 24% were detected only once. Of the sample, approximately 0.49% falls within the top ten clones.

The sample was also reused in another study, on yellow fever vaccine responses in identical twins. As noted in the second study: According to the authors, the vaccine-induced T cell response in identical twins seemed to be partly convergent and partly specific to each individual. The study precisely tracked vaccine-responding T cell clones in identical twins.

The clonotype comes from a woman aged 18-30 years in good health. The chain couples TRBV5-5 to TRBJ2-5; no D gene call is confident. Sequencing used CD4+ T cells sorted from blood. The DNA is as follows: TGTGCCAGCAGCCCTGAGTCGGTACGAGAGACCCAGTACTTC. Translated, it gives CASSPESVRETQYF.